The present TCR beta chain was sequenced within a study of cytomegalovirus exposure and HLA in healthy donors. The CDR3 covers 13 residues. V dropped 7 bases and J dropped 6; count of bases not matched to a gene: 6. CDR1 and CDR2 from the germline V gene are SGHRS and YFSETQ. The study ran its PCR with 60 Vbeta and 13 Jbeta primers. The protocol was immunoSEQ multiplex PCR, while the TCRdb copy is restricted to in-frame clones and leaves out a portion. The sample has under 90,000 clones, about 75% seen once; the top ten hold about 2.2%. With respect to this clone: Its specificity is not known.

Study results and caveats: In a later analysis, TCR beta V- and J-gene trimming showed a link to a missense DCLRE1C variant. Segments of the TCR beta V type were, in most cases, productive about 90% or about 30% of the time in an earlier analysis. Cytomegalovirus association was assigned to about 150 TCR beta chains. An assumption of roughly uniform sequencing depth across donors underlay the presence/absence analyses.

This TCR derives from a man aged 35 to 55 in good health and CMV-seronegative. Sequencing was done on a sample of PBMCs. The chain is built from TRBV5-1 and TRBJ2-7; 11 positions agree with TRBD2. The CDR3 spells CASGLAGPTEQYF. Here the CDR3 DNA reads TGCGCCAGCGGACTAGCGGGTCCCACCGAGCAGTACTTC.